This passage covers 4 T cell receptor beta chains from one sample sequenced in a study of blood T cell repertoires in COVID-19. TCRdb's copy holds only in-frame clones and misses some; the assay was immunoSEQ multiplex PCR. The table includes about 250,000 clones, almost 90% detected once. The sequenced material came from peripheral blood. The receptors shown here come from a man older than 75 with acute or convalescent COVID-19.

V and J are TRBV9 and TRBJ1-2; possible D gene TRBD1, 6 bases. Germline loops: CDR1 SGDLS, CDR2 YYNGEE. V was clipped by 3 bases and J by 5 bases, with 14 bases between them. This CDR3 has 14 residues. The CDR3, as DNA: TGTGCCAGCAGCGCGACAGGCCTATTTTATGGCTACACCTTC. Its translation is CASSATGLFYGYTF.

The chain has TRBV7-2 and TRBJ1-2, with 8 bases fitting TRBD1. V was pared by 5 bases and J by 2 bases, with 10 bases of the junction left unmatched. From germline, CDR1 is SGHTA and CDR2 FQGNSA. This CDR3 region has 16 residues. The CDR3 DNA reads as TGTGCCAGCAGCCCTTCCCTGGCAGGGGGCAACTATGGCTACACCTTC. As protein: CASSPSLAGGNYGYTF. Complete variable domain (other parts from reference TRBV7-2 and TRBJ1-2): GAGVSQSPSNKVTEKGKDVELRCDPISGHTALYWYRQSLGQGLEFLIYFQGNSAPDKSGLPSDRFSAERTGGSVSTLTIQRTQQEDSAVYLCASSPSLAGGNYGYTFGSGTRLTVV.

The chain links TRBV6-4 to TRBJ2-1; 14 nucleotides align to TRBD2. The CDR3 is made up of 16 amino acids. Germline assignment: CDR1 MRHNA and CDR2 SNTAGT. V gave up 3 bases and J gave up 5 bases; unmatched junction bases: 3. The CDR3 bases are TGTGCCAGCAGTGAAGGACTAGCGGGGGGCCACAATGAGCAGTTCTTC. It specifies CASSEGLAGGHNEQFF.

This clone was seen more than once but under ten times. The chain couples TRBV4-1 to TRBJ2-1, with D maybe TRBD2 (6 bases). This CDR3 is 14 amino acids long. Per germline, CDR1 MGHRA and CDR2 YSYEKL. V lost 2 bases and J lost 3, with 8 bases in between. The CDR3 reads CASSQTGDYNEQFF. For the CDR3, the DNA is TGCGCCAGCAGCCAAACGGGAGACTACAATGAGCAGTTCTTC.